The 20 T cell receptor beta chains below come from one sample, sequenced in a study of response to subunit inactivated influenza vaccine. A single record per CDR3 protein comes from TCRdb applying MiXCR to the RT-PCR reads. The sample includes around 480,000 distinct CDR3 sequences, more than 15% of them seen just once. Sequences were derived from CD4+ T cells sorted from PBMCs, sampled around 2 years after vaccination. Receptor source: a man between 50 and 69 years old who received an inactivated influenza vaccine.

There are a few counts of this clonotype. V gene TRBV27 combines with J gene TRBJ1-1, with D possibly being TRBD1 (6 bases). The CDR3 sequence is 19 residues long. Per germline, CDR1 MNHEY and CDR2 SMNVEV (reference sequence). Between the trimmed V and J ends, which lost 3 bases and 0 bases, there was a span of 23 bases. The CDR3: CASSFSGGSTGFMNTEAFF. The CDR3 DNA follows: TGTGCCAGCAGTTTTTCGGGCGGATCGACAGGCTTCATGAACACTGAAGCTTTCTTT.

The chain uses TRBV28 and TRBJ2-7; 8 bases map to TRBD1. The CDR3 is 15 amino acids. Germline V lookup: CDR1 MDHEN, CDR2 SYDVKM. Unmatched junction bases numbered 10, after V lost 4 bases and J lost 5 bases. The CDR3 protein is CASSYMDRARDEQYF. In DNA form, the CDR3 reads TGTGCCAGCAGTTACATGGACAGGGCAAGAGACGAGCAGTACTTC.

The table lists this clonotype with a few counts. The J gene is TRBJ1-2, the V gene TRBV10-3; 9 bases match TRBD1. Germline values: CDR1 ENHRY, CDR2 SYGVKD. The CDR3 contains 14 residues. Trimming at V came to 2 bases and at J to 4 bases, leaving 2 bases not matched to a gene. The CDR3 DNA reads as TGTGCCATCAGTGAGAGACAGGGGGGCTATGGCTACACCTTC. This sequence encodes CAISERQGGYGYTF.

This clonotype was detected a few times. V and J are TRBV20-1 and TRBJ2-2, with a possible D match to TRBD1 (6 bases). Trimming cost V 3 bases and J 5 bases, with 19 bases left between them. The CDR3 loop spans 16 amino acids. In germline, CDR1 is DFQATT, CDR2 SNEGSKA (reference sequence). CDR3 in amino acids: CSASSGQRIFTGELFF. In nucleotides, the CDR3 is TGCAGTGCTAGTTCTGGACAGCGTATTTTTACCGGGGAGCTGTTTTTT.

The table lists this clonotype with a few counts. The V call is TRBV29-1, the J call TRBJ2-1; 10 nucleotides match TRBD2. The germline gives CDR1 SQVTM, CDR2 ANQGSEA. The CDR3 is 14 amino acids. V dropped 4 bases and J dropped 4; count of bases not matched to a gene: 4. CDR3 sequence (DNA): TGCAGCGTTGGGACTAGCGGAGCATACAATGAGCAGTTCTTC. It specifies CSVGTSGAYNEQFF.

The CDR3 sequence is CASSLYQGTGYTF. CDR3 nucleotide sequence: TGTGCCAGCAGTTTATATCAGGGAACTGGCTACACCTTC. The chain couples TRBV12-3 or TRBV12-4 to TRBJ1-2, with D tentatively TRBD1 (5 bases). Trimming removed 2 bases from V and 7 bases from J, with 11 bases in between. CDR3 size: 13 residues.

As for this clonotype: Since a much larger clone is just one base distant, this may be a read error. J is TRBJ1-4 and V is TRBV30; no reliable D call. V shed 5 bases and J shed 9 bases, with 16 bases lying between them. Germline V CDR1 and CDR2: GTSNPN, SVGIG (reference sequence). This CDR3 comprises 13 residues. The DNA of the CDR3 is TGTGCCTGGGGGAGGCAGCTAAATAAAAAACTGTTTTTT. As protein: CAWGRQLNKKLFF.

The chain employs TRBV20-1 and TRBJ2-3, with 10 positions matching TRBD2. CDR3 size: 14 residues. Germline CDR1 is DFQATT and CDR2 is SNEGSKA (reference sequence). The V gene end was trimmed by 6 bases and the J gene end by 4 bases; junction bases not matched to a gene: 7. In nucleotides, the CDR3 is TGCAGTGCGACCGGGACTAGCGAACCAGATACGCAGTATTTT. Its translation: CSATGTSEPDTQYF.

V gene TRBV12-3 or TRBV12-4 combines with J gene TRBJ2-1; 9 bases agree with TRBD2. This CDR3 is 15 amino acids long. After removal of 7 bases from V and 2 bases from J, the junction contained 6 bases not matched to a gene. In DNA form, the CDR3 reads TGTGCCAGCAACAAGCTAGCGGGAACCTACAATGAGCAGTTCTTC. Its protein product is CASNKLAGTYNEQFF.

This chain connects TRBV20-1 to TRBJ2-1, with 8 nucleotides matching TRBD2. CDR1 is DFQATT and CDR2 is SNEGSKA in the germline V gene (reference sequence). With 5 bases clipped from V and 0 bases from J, the junction kept 6 bases outside the gene matches. The CDR3 totals 15 residues. The CDR3 spells CSAFPSGGSYNEQFF. The CDR3 coding sequence is TGCAGTGCTTTTCCAAGCGGGGGCTCCTACAATGAGCAGTTCTTC.

The V gene is TRBV11-1, the J gene TRBJ2-1; 13 bases are a match to TRBD2. The CDR3 is 19 residues long. Germline V gene lookup returns CDR1 SGHAT and CDR2 FQDESV (reference sequence). The V segment lost 5 bases and the J segment 3 bases; nucleotides outside the gene matches: 13. CDR3 sequence: CASSTLGTSGIFSYNEQFF. For the CDR3, the DNA is TGTGCCAGCAGCACCCTCGGGACTAGCGGGATCTTCAGCTACAATGAGCAGTTCTTC.

This chain joins TRBV29-1 and TRBJ2-7, with 9 bases fitting TRBD2. Germline values: CDR1 SQVTM, CDR2 ANQGSEA. The V and J ends lost 4 bases and 1 base, in that order; junction bases with no gene match: 2. CDR3 length: 13 residues. The CDR3 DNA reads TGCAGCGTTGGCGGGAGGGCTTCCTACGAGCAGTACTTC. Protein product: CSVGGRASYEQYF.

This clonotype was counted a few times. The CDR3, as DNA: TGCAGTGCCCCAGCGACTAGCGGACACACAGATACGCAGTATTTT. The encoded protein is CSAPATSGHTDTQYF. V gene TRBV20-1 combines with J gene TRBJ2-3; 9 nucleotides match TRBD2. CDR1 is DFQATT, CDR2 SNEGSKA, per germline (reference sequence). Trimming at V came to 6 bases and at J to 2 bases, leaving 9 bases not matched to a gene. The CDR3 has 15 amino acids.

This clonotype was seen a few times. The chain employs TRBV7-3 and TRBJ2-5; D is perhaps TRBD2 (5 bases). CDR1 is SGHTA, CDR2 FQGTGA, per germline. Trimming cost V 5 bases and J 5 bases, with 18 bases left between them. CDR3 size: 15 residues. DNA of the CDR3: TGTGCCAGCAGCCCGAACGGACTCTGGAGGGAGACCCAGTACTTC. Its translation is CASSPNGLWRETQYF.

In its sample, this clonotype was seen a few times. The CDR3 DNA reads as TGCAGCGTTAGCCGAAACTTGAACACTGAAGCTTTCTTT. This codes for CSVSRNLNTEAFF. The chain couples TRBV29-1 to TRBJ1-1; D is unclear. V dropped 5 bases and J dropped 0 bases, with 10 bases sitting between them. The germline V gene encodes CDR1 SQVTM and CDR2 ANQGSEA. This CDR3 has 13 amino acids.

This clonotype was counted a few times. The V call is TRBV20-1, the J call TRBJ2-7; TRBD1 or TRBD2 may be the D gene (6 bases each). Trimming left V 6 bases short and J 4 bases short, with 16 bases between. In germline, CDR1 is DFQATT, CDR2 SNEGSKA (reference sequence). The CDR3 runs 13 residues. The CDR3 nucleotides read TGCAGTGCGTTTTGGGGGGCCTTATACGAGCAGTACTTC. Protein: CSAFWGALYEQYF.

The gene calls are TRBV20-1 and TRBJ1-1; D may be TRBD1 (5 bases). The CDR3 extends over 13 amino acids. V was cut by 3 bases and J by 8 bases, with 16 bases left in between. CDR1 is DFQATT and CDR2 is SNEGSKA in the germline V gene (reference sequence). CDR3 in amino acids: CSASGWQGEEAFF. DNA for the CDR3: TGCAGTGCTAGTGGTTGGCAGGGTGAGGAAGCTTTCTTT.

The V and J genes are TRBV7-9 and TRBJ1-5; TRBD1 is a possible D gene (5 bases). The CDR3 contains 13 residues. The V gene lost 8 bases and the J gene lost 6 bases, with 14 bases spanning the gap. The germline V gene has CDR1 SEHNR and CDR2 FQNEAQ (reference sequence). The CDR3 protein is CASGPGLGQPQHF. The CDR3 nucleotides are TGTGCCAGCGGCCCGGGGCTGGGTCAGCCCCAGCATTTT.

There are a few counts of this clonotype. J is TRBJ1-2 and V is TRBV28; D gene ambiguous. This CDR3 is built from 13 residues. V shed 2 bases and J shed 7 bases, with 11 bases lying between them. Per germline, CDR1 MDHEN and CDR2 SYDVKM. The CDR3 nucleotides are TGTGCCAGCAGTTTAATCAGCGCCCGTGGCTACACCTTC. Its translation: CASSLISARGYTF.

This clonotype was counted between two and nine times. The chain employs TRBV2 and TRBJ2-5; 9 nucleotides line up with TRBD2. V was clipped by 6 bases and J by 5 bases; unmatched bases: 13. Germline V gene sequence: CDR1 SNHLY, CDR2 FYNNEI. This CDR3 is 16 amino acids long. CDR3 residues: CASRGTSTFYLETQYF. The CDR3 nucleotides read TGTGCCAGCAGAGGGACTAGCACGTTTTATTTGGAGACCCAGTACTTC.